This T cell receptor beta chain was sequenced for a study of OX40 agonist ivuxolimab in advanced cancers. Using immunoSEQ multiplex PCR, the repertoire was profiled, and TCRdb retains in-frame clones only, with some absent. The profile covers approximately 45,000 clones, with almost 90% appearing a single time and about 8% taken by the ten largest. V shed 2 bases and J shed 8 bases, with 4 bases lying between them. Germline V gene sequence: CDR1 GTSNPN, CDR2 SVGIG (reference sequence). The CDR3 runs to 10 residues. This receptor was identified in an adult with an advanced solid tumor such as melanoma, head and neck, liver or kidney cancer. This chain links TRBV30 with TRBJ2-1; D gene unclear. The material was CD4+ or CD8+ T cells sorted from blood, obtained in a trial of the OX40 agonist ivuxolimab. CDR3: CAWSLHEQFF. In nucleotides, the CDR3 is TGTGCCTGGAGTCTCCATGAGCAGTTCTTC.